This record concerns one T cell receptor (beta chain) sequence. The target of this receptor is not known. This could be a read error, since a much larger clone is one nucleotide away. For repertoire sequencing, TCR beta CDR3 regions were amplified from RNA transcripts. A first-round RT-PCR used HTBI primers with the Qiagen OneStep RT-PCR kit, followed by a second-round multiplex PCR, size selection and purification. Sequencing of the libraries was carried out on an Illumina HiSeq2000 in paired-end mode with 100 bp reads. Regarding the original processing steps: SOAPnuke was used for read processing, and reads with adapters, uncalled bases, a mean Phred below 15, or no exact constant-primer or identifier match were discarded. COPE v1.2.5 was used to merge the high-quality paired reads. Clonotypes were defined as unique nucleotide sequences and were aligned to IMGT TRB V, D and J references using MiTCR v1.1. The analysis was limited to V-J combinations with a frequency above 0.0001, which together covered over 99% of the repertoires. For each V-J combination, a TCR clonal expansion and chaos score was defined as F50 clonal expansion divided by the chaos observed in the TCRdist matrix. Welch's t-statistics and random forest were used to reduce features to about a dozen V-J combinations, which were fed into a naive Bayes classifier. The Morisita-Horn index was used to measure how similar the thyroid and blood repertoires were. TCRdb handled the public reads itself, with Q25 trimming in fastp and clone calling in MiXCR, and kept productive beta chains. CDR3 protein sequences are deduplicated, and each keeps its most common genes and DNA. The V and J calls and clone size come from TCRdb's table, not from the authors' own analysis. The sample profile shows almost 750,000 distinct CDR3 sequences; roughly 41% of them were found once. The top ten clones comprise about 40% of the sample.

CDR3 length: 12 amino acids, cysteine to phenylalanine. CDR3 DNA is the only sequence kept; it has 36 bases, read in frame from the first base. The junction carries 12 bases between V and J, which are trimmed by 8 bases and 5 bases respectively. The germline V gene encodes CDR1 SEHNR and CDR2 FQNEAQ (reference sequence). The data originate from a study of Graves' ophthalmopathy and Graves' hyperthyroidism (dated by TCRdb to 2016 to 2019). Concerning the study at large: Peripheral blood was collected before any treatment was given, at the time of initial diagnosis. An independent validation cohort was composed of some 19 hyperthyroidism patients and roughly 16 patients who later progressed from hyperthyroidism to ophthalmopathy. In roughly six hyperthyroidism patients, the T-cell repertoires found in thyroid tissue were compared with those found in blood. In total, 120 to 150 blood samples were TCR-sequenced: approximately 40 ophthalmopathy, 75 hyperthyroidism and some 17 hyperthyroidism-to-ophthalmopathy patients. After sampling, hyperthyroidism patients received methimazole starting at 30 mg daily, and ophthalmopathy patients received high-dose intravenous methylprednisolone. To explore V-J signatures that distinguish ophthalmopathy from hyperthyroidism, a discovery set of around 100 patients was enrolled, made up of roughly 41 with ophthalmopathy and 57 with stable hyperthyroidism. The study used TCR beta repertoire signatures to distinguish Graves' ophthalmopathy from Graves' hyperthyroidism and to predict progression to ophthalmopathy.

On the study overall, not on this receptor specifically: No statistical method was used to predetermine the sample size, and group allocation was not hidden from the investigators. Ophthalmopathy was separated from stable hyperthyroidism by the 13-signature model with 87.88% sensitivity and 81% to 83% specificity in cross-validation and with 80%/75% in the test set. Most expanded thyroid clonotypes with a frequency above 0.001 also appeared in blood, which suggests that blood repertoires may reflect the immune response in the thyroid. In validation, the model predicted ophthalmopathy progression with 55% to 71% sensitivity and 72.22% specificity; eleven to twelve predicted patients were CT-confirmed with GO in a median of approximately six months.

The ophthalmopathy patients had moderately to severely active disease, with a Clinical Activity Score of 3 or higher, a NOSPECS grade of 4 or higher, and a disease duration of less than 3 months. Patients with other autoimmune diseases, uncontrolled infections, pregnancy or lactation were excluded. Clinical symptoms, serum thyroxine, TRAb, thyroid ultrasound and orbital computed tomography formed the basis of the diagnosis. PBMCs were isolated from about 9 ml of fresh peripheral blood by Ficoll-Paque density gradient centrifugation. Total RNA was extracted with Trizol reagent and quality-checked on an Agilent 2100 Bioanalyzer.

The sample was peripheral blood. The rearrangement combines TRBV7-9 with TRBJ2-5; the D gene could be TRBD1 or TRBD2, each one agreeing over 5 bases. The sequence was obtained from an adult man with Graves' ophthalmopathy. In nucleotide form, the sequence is TGTGCCAGCGGGGCGGACTCGGAGACCCAGTACTTC. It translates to CASGADSETQYF. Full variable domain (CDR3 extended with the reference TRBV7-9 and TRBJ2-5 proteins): DTGVSQNPRHKITKRGQNVTFRCDPISEHNRLYWYRQTLGQGPEFLTYFQNEAQLEKSRLLSDRFSAERPKGSFSTLEIQRTEQGDSAMYLCASGADSETQYFGPGTRLLVL.